These 16 T cell receptor beta chains came from one sample sequenced in a study of blood T cell repertoires in COVID-19. Libraries were prepared by immunoSEQ multiplex PCR; TCRdb keeps only in-frame clonotypes and omits some of them. This sample has about 60,000 clones, with 65% to 90% found just once. The specimen sequenced was peripheral blood. These receptor sequences come from a man aged 50 to 60 with COVID-19, enrolled during active disease.

The chain has TRBV27 and TRBJ1-6, with TRBD1 identical over 8 bases. This CDR3 comprises 15 residues. Germline V CDR1 and CDR2: MNHEY, SMNVEV (reference sequence). The trim removed 4 bases at V and 7 bases at J, leaving 6 bases unmatched. The CDR3 loop reads CASSSGTGGNSPLHF. CDR3 nucleotide sequence: TGTGCCAGCAGTTCCGGGACAGGCGGAAATTCACCCCTCCACTTT.

The rearrangement joins TRBV29-1 to TRBJ2-5; D is unresolved. The CDR3 length is 11 residues. Germline lookup yields CDR1 SQVTM and CDR2 ANQGSEA. The V and J ends lost 5 bases and 1 base respectively, with 5 bases between them. CDR3 amino acids: CSVSSQETQYF. Here the CDR3 DNA reads TGCAGCGTTTCCAGCCAAGAGACCCAGTACTTC.

In DNA form, the CDR3 reads TGCAGTGCTAGTCCCCTAGCGGGAACATACAATGAGCAGTTCTTC. Protein sequence: CSASPLAGTYNEQFF. The chain employs TRBV20-1 and TRBJ2-1; 9 positions match TRBD2. Germline-derived CDR1 and CDR2 are DFQATT and SNEGSKA (reference sequence). The CDR3 runs to 15 residues. The J segment lost 4 bases and the V segment lost 3 bases, leaving 7 bases of the junction unmatched.

J is TRBJ1-6 and V is TRBV9, with 7 bases aligning to TRBD1. The CDR3 spans 19 residues. The germline gives CDR1 SGDLS, CDR2 YYNGEE. V lost 2 bases to trimming and J lost 3 bases; unmatched junction nucleotides: 14. DNA for the CDR3: TGTGCCAGCAGCGTTGGATCCCCCCGCCAGGGGGTCTATAATTCACCCCTCCACTTT. This translates into CASSVGSPRQGVYNSPLHF.

V and J are TRBV14 and TRBJ2-7; the match to TRBD1 covers 7 bases. The V segment lost 1 base and the J segment 3 bases; nucleotides outside the gene matches: 21. CDR3 length: 20 residues. Per the germline V gene, CDR1 is SGHDN and CDR2 is FVKESK. CDR3 loop: CASSQGPTGSTFPLFYEQYF. CDR3 in DNA: TGTGCCAGCAGCCAAGGCCCGACAGGGTCCACCTTCCCTCTTTTCTACGAGCAGTACTTC. Using reference TRBV14 and TRBJ2-7 for the parts outside the CDR3, the full variable domain is EAGVTQFPSHSVIEKGQTVTLRCDPISGHDNLYWYRRVMGKEIKFLLHFVKESKQDESGMPNNRFLAERTGGTYSTLKVQPAELEDSGVYFCASSQGPTGSTFPLFYEQYFGPGTRLTVT.

The chain combines TRBV7-9 with TRBJ2-3, with TRBD1 identical over 10 bases. The V gene's germline CDR1 is SEHNR and CDR2 FQNEAQ (reference sequence). There are 17 residues in the CDR3. With 2 bases clipped from V and 5 bases from J, the junction kept 10 bases outside the gene matches. CDR3 protein: CASSLKGQGWSGDTQYF. The DNA of the CDR3 is TGTGCCAGCAGCTTAAAGGGACAGGGGTGGTCAGGAGATACGCAGTATTTT.

The rearrangement links TRBV18 to TRBJ1-2; TRBD1 agrees at 7 bases. CDR3 length: 13 amino acids. Per the germline V gene, CDR1 is KGHSH and CDR2 is LQKENI. V dropped 0 bases and J dropped 5; count of bases not matched to a gene: 0. In nucleotides, the CDR3 is TGTGCCAGCTCACCACCACAGGGGTATGGCTACACCTTC. It encodes CASSPPQGYGYTF.

The V call is TRBV6-5, the J call TRBJ1-3, with D hard to call. Trimming shortened V by 6 bases and J by 0 bases, and 12 bases separated the two germline ends. CDR3 size: 15 residues. CDR1 is MNHEY and CDR2 is SVGAGI in the germline V gene. The DNA for the CDR3 is TGTGCCAGCAGCCCCCCTGCGAGCTCTGGAAACACCATATATTTT. Amino acid sequence: CASSPPASSGNTIYF.

The genes are TRBV19 and TRBJ1-3; no reliable D call. V dropped 9 bases and J dropped 4 bases, with 19 bases sitting between them. Germline CDR1 is LNHDA and CDR2 is SQIVND (reference sequence). The CDR3 is 15 residues long. The DNA of the CDR3 is TGTGCCAGCCACCCCTGGGTGGCGGTCGGAAACACCATATATTTT. It yields the protein CASHPWVAVGNTIYF. The whole variable domain, filled in from reference TRBV19 and TRBJ1-3, reads DGGITQSPKYLFRKEGQNVTLSCEQNLNHDAMYWYRQDPGQGLRLIYYSQIVNDFQKGDIAEGYSVSREKKESFPLTVTSAQKNPTAFYLCASHPWVAVGNTIYFGEGSWLTVV.

The chain couples TRBV11-2 to TRBJ2-1; 9 bases map to TRBD2. Germline trimming cut 1 base from V and 8 bases from J; bases unmatched to any gene: 3. This CDR3 is built from 14 residues. Germline CDR1 and CDR2: SGHAT and FQNNGV. The DNA for the CDR3 is TGTGCCAGCAGCTTAGGGCTAGCGGGATATGAGCAGTTCTTC. The encoded protein is CASSLGLAGYEQFF.

A single count supports this clone. V gene TRBV21-1 combines with J gene TRBJ1-1; the table names TRBD1, a call not compared with the DNA. TRBV21-1 is a known pseudogene. CDR3 length equals 12 residues. CDR3 in DNA: TGTGCCAGCAGCCTGAGGCGGGACAGCGCTTTCTTT. It is translated as CASSLRRDSAFF.

The CDR3 loop is CASSVNRVSFSGANVLTF. The CDR3, as DNA: TGTGCCAGCAGTGTAAACAGGGTCAGCTTCTCTGGGGCCAACGTCCTGACTTTC. V usage is TRBV6-1 and J usage is TRBJ2-6, with a tentative D call TRBD1 (6 bases). Germline V CDR1 and CDR2: MNHNS, SASEGT. The CDR3 has 18 amino acids. V was cut by 4 bases and J by 0 bases, with 16 bases left in between.

This chain connects TRBV20-1 to TRBJ1-2; 10 nucleotides agree with TRBD1. The V gene end was trimmed by 5 bases and the J gene end by 8 bases; junction bases not matched to a gene: 2. This CDR3 is 11 amino acids long. Germline CDR1 is DFQATT and CDR2 is SNEGSKA (reference sequence). CDR3 nucleotide sequence: TGCAGTGCTGGACAGGGGGACGGCTACACCTTC. Its protein is CSAGQGDGYTF.

The V and J genes are TRBV15 and TRBJ2-1; 9 nucleotides line up with TRBD2. The germline CDR1 and CDR2 sequences are LNHNV and YYDKDF (reference sequence). There are 16 residues in the CDR3. V dropped 3 bases and J dropped 4; count of bases not matched to a gene: 7. Written as DNA, the CDR3 is TGTGCCACCAGCAGTGGTCTAGCGGGACTTTACAATGAGCAGTTCTTC. Protein: CATSSGLAGLYNEQFF.

This sequence joins TRBV12-3 or TRBV12-4 and TRBJ2-1; a possible D gene is TRBD1 (5 bases). Trimming took 1 base from V and 14 from J, leaving 9 bases between them. CDR3 length: 11 amino acids. DNA of the CDR3: TGTGCCAGCAGTTTAGGGACATTAGAGTTCTTC. Translation gives CASSLGTLEFF.

The J gene is TRBJ1-1, the V gene TRBV10-3, with D maybe TRBD1 (6 bases). V was shortened by 7 bases and J by 7 bases, with 10 bases between the two germline ends. This CDR3 contains 11 residues. The germline V gene encodes CDR1 ENHRY and CDR2 SYGVKD. The CDR3 is CAIKEDSEAFF. For the CDR3, the DNA is TGTGCCATCAAAGAGGACAGTGAAGCTTTCTTT.